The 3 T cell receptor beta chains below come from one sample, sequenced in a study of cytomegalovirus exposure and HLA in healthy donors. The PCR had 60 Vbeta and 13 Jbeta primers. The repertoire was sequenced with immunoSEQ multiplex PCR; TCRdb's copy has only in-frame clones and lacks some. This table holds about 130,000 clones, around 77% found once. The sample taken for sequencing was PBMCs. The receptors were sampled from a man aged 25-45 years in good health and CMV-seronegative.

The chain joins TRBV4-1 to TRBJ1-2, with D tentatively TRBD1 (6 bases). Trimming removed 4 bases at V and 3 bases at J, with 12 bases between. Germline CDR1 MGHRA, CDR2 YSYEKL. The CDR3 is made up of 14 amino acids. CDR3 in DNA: TGCGCCAGCAGCCGGCAGGGGAGTCACTATGGCTACACCTTC. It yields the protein CASSRQGSHYGYTF.

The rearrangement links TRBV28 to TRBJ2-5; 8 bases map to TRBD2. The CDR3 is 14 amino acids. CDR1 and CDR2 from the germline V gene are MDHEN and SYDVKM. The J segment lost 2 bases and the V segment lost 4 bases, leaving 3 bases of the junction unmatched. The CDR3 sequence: CASSSTSGQETQYF. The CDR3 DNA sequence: TGTGCCAGCAGTTCAACTAGCGGACAAGAGACCCAGTACTTC.

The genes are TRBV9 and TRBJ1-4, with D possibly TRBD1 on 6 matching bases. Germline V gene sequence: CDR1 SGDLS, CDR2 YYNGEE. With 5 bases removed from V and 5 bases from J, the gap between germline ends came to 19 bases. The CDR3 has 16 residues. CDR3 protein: CASSHKPTGLNEKLFF. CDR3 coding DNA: TGTGCCAGCAGTCATAAACCGACAGGTCTGAATGAAAAACTGTTTTTT.